This T cell receptor beta chain was identified in a study of molecular identifiers for immune sequencing clone quantification. The CDR3 runs 16 residues. V gave up 2 bases and J gave up 0 bases; unmatched junction bases: 3. Germline loops: CDR1 SEHNR, CDR2 FQNEAQ (reference sequence). There are many counts of this clonotype. TCRdb itself ran the PCR reads through MiXCR, one entry per CDR3 protein. The sample has 300,000 to 400,000 distinct CDR3 sequences; about 23% are singletons. The receptor comes from a human donor in good health. Some libraries in this study had Jurkat cell RNA spiked in. The sequencing sample was made of naive CD8+ T cells from blood, with Jurkat cell RNA spiked in. Subset reported: FACS-sorted CD8+CD4-CCR7+CD45RA+ naive T cells. V and J are TRBV7-9 and TRBJ2-3; 9 bases align to TRBD2. The CDR3 loop reads CASSLFSGRSTDTQYF. DNA for the CDR3: TGTGCCAGCAGCTTATTTAGCGGGAGAAGCACAGATACGCAGTATTTT.